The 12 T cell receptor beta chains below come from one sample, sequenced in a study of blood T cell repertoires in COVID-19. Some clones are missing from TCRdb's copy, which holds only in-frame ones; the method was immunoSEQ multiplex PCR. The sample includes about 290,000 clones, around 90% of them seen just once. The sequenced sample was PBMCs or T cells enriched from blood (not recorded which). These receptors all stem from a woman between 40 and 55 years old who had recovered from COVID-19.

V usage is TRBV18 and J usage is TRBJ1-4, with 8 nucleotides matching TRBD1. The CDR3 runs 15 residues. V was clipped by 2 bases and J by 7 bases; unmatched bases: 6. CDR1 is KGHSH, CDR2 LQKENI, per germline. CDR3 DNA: TGTGCCAGCTCACCAGGACAGGGCTTGCGTGAAAAACTGTTTTTT. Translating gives CASSPGQGLREKLFF.

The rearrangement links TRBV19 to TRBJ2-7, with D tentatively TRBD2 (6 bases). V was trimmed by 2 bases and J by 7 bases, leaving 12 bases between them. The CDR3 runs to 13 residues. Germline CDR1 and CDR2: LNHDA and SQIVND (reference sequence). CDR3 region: CASSIPDGGEQYF. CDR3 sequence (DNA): TGTGCCAGTAGTATACCGGATGGGGGGGAGCAGTACTTC.

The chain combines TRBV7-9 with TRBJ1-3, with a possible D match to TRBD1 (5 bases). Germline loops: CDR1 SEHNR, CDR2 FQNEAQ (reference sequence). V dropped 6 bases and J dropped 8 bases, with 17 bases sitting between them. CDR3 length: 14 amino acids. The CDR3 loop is CASSFTGGRDTIYF. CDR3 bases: TGTGCCAGCAGTTTTACAGGAGGGAGGGACACCATATATTTT.

The CDR3 sequence: CAWSVQGLAYGYTF. CDR3 nucleotide sequence: TGTGCCTGGAGTGTACAGGGGTTGGCCTATGGCTACACCTTC. V usage is TRBV30 and J usage is TRBJ1-2; 7 positions agree with TRBD1. The junction had 5 bases not matched to a gene; V was cut back by 0 bases and J by 4 bases. The germline CDR1 and CDR2 sequences are GTSNPN and SVGIG (reference sequence). This CDR3 is built from 14 residues.

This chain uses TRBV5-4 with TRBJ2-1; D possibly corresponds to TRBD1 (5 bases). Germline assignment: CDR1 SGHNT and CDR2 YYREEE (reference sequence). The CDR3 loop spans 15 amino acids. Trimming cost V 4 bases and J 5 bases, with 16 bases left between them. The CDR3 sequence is CASSLKRGTDNEQFF. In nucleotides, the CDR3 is TGTGCCAGCAGCCTTAAAAGGGGTACCGACAATGAGCAGTTCTTC.

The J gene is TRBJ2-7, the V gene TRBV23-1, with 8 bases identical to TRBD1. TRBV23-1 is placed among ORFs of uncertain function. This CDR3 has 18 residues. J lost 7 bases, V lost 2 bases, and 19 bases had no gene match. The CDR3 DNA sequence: TGCGCCAGCAGTCAAATCGGACAGGGCGGACGAAAAGGCCAAGAGCAGTACTTC. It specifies CASSQIGQGGRKGQEQYF.

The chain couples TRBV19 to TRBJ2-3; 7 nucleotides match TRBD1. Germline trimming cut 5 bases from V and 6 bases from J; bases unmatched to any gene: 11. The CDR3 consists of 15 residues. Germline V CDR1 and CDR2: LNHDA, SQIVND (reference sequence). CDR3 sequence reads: CASSPRQGSVDTQYF. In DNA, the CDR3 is TGTGCCAGTAGTCCTCGACAGGGTTCAGTGGATACGCAGTATTTT.

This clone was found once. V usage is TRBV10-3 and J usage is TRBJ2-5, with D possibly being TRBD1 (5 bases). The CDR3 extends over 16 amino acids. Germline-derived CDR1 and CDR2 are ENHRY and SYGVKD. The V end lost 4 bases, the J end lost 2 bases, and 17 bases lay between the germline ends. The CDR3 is CAISVEGANLQETQYF. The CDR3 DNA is TGTGCCATCAGTGTTGAAGGGGCGAATCTTCAAGAGACCCAGTACTTC.

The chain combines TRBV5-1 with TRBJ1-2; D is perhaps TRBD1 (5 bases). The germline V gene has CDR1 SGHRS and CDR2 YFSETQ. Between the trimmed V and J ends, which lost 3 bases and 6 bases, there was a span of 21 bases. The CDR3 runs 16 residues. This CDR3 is CASSSKLPSGFNGYTF. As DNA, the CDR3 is TGCGCCAGCAGCTCCAAATTGCCTTCAGGGTTTAATGGCTACACCTTC. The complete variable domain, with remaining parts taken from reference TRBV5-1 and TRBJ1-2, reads KAGVTQTPRYLIKTRGQQVTLSCSPISGHRSVSWYQQTPGQGLQFLFEYFSETQRNKGNFPGRFSGRQFSNSRSEMNVSTLELGDSALYLCASSSKLPSGFNGYTFGSGTRLTVV.

The CDR3 DNA reads as TGTGCCAGCACGCAGGACAGGGAAATCACTGAAGCTTTCTTT. Its protein product is CASTQDREITEAFF. V usage is TRBV18 and J usage is TRBJ1-1; 8 bases line up with TRBD1. V trimming: 8 bases; J trimming: 4 bases; junction bases outside the gene matches: 9. Per germline, CDR1 KGHSH and CDR2 LQKENI. This CDR3 comprises 14 residues. The full variable domain, completed using reference TRBV18 and TRBJ1-1, is NAGVMQNPRHLVRRRGQEARLRCSPMKGHSHVYWYRQLPEEGLKFMVYLQKENIIDESGMPKERFSAEFPKEGPSILRIQQVVRGDSAAYFCASTQDREITEAFFGQGTRLTVV.

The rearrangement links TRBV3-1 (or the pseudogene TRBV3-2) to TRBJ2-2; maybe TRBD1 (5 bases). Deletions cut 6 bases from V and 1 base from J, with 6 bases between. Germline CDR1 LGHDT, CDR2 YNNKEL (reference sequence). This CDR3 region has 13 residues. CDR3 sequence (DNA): TGTGCCAGCAGAAGGGGGAACACCGGGGAGCTGTTTTTT. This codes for CASRRGNTGELFF.

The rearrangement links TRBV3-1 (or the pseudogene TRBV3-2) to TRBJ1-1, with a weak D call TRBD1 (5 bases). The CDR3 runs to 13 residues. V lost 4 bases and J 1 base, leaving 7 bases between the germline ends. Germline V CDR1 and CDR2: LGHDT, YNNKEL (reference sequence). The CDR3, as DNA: TGTGCCAGCAGCCGACAGCCGAACACTGAAGCTTTCTTT. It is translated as CASSRQPNTEAFF.